The rows below give T cell receptor beta chains drawn from one sample of a study of cytomegalovirus exposure and HLA in healthy donors. The method was immunoSEQ multiplex PCR; TCRdb's version includes in-frame clones alone and lacks a portion of them. Found here are around 130,000 clones; the top ten clones hold about 1.6%. Source material: PBMCs. These TCRs come from a woman aged 40 to 50 in good health and CMV-seronegative. The CDR3 runs from the conserved cysteine through the conserved F or W. The D gene is left open where the match is weak.

TRBD1	TRBJ2-2	TRBV2	TGTGCCAGCTGCGGACAGGGGAACACCGGGGAGCTGTTTTTT	CASCGQGNTGELFF
TRBD1	TRBJ2-2	TRBV7-2	TGTGCCAGCAGCAGATACAACAGGGGCGGGGAGCTGTTTTTT	CASSRYNRGGELFF
TRBD1	TRBJ2-6	TRBV19	TGTGCCAGCCTTTCCCGGGACAGGGCTGGGGCCAACGTCCTGACTTTC	CASLSRDRAGANVLTF
-	TRBJ2-2	TRBV7-3	TGTGCCAGCAGTTCTCCCCCAGGGTTCGTCACCGGGGAGCTGTTTTTT	CASSSPPGFVTGELFF
-	TRBJ2-7	TRBV9	TGTGCCAGCAGTTTTGCGGGGGCCGTCACCTACGAGCAGTACTTC	CASSFAGAVTYEQYF
-	TRBJ1-3	TRBV13	TGTGCCAGCAGCTTCCATGGCCTTTCGAGGGAAAACACCATATATTTT	CASSFHGLSRENTIYF
-	TRBJ1-4	TRBV29-1	TGCAGCGTGGACAGTAATGAAAAACTGTTTTTT	CSVDSNEKLFF
TRBD1	TRBJ1-2	TRBV10-3	TGTGCCATCAGTGAGGACAGGGAGGATGGCTACACCTTC	CAISEDREDGYTF
-	TRBJ1-4	TRBV5-4	TGTGCCAGCAGCACCAAAAGGGAGGGGACAACTAATGAAAAACTGTTTTTT	CASSTKREGTTNEKLFF
TRBD1	TRBJ1-4	TRBV28	TGTGCCAGCAGTTCTCCCGGGACAGGGCTTAGGGGAAAACTGTTTTTT	CASSSPGTGLRGKLFF
-	TRBJ1-1	TRBV7-6	TGTGCCAGCAGCTTATCCGCACGGTTGACTGAAGCTTTCTTT	CASSLSARLTEAFF
-	TRBJ2-7	TRBV18	TGTGCCAGCTCACCGGTAACTCGCGAGCAGTACTTC	CASSPVTREQYF
-	TRBJ1-2	TRBV28	TGTGCCAGCAGTCTCGGGGGGCCCTATGGCTACACCTTC	CASSLGGPYGYTF
-	TRBJ1-1	TRBV6-1	TGTGCCAGCAGTGAATTGGTCTCGGGCACTGAAGCTTTCTTT	CASSELVSGTEAFF
TRBD2	TRBJ2-5	TRBV28	TGTGCCAGCAGTTCGACTTCCGGGACTAGCGGAAAAGAGACCCAGTACTTC	CASSSTSGTSGKETQYF
TRBD2	TRBJ2-3	TRBV4-1	TGCGCCAGCAGCCAAGTTGGGTCCCCGGGGGGGGGCGGCTATCCCTACACAGATACGCAGTATTTT	CASSQVGSPGGGGYPYTDTQYF
-	TRBJ1-4	TRBV7-9	TGTGCCAGCAGCTATTTGAGGGAAAAACTGTTTTTT	CASSYLREKLFF
TRBD1	TRBJ1-3	TRBV7-9	TGTGCCAGCAGCCCCTCAGGGACAGCTGGAAACACCATATATTTT	CASSPSGTAGNTIYF
-	TRBJ1-1	TRBV7-2	TGTGCCAGCAGCTTAAATCAGGGTAGGGGCACTGAAGCTTTCTTT	CASSLNQGRGTEAFF
-	TRBJ2-5	TRBV4-3	TGCGCCAGCAGCCAAGGCCCAGCGGGCGACCAAGAGACCCAGTACTTC	CASSQGPAGDQETQYF
TRBD2	TRBJ2-3	TRBV4-2	TGTGCCAGCAGCCAAGGCGCGTCTAGCGGGGGGGCGGGATTCGGCACAGATACGCAGTATTTT	CASSQGASSGGAGFGTDTQYF
-	TRBJ2-7	TRBV10-3	TGTGCCATCAGTGGACCGGGGTTAAACGAGCAGTACTTC	CAISGPGLNEQYF
-	TRBJ1-2	TRBV7-2	TGTGCCAGCAGCGGGGGGGCCGACATAAACTATGGCTACACCTTC	CASSGGADINYGYTF
-	TRBJ1-2	TRBV6-5	TGTGCCAGCAGTTACTTTGTGAGACAGACTAACTATGGCTACACCTTC	CASSYFVRQTNYGYTF